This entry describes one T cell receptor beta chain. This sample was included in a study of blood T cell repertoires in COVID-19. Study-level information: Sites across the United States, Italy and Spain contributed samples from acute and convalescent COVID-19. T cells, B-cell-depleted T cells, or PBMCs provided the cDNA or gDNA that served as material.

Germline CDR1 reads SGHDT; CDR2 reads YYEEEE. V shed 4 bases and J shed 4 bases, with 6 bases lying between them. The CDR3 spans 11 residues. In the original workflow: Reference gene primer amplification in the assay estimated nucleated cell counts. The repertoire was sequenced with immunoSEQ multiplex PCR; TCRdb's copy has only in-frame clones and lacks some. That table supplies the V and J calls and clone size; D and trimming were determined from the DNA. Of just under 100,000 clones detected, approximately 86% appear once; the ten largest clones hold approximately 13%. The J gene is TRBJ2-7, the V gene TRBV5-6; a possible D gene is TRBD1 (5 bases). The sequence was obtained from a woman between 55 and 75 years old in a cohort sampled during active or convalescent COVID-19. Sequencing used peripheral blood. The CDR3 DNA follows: TGTGCCAGCAGCGCAGGGTACGAGCAGTACTTC. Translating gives CASSAGYEQYF.